The table lists the clone carrying this T cell receptor beta chain with a few counts. The data were obtained in a study of T cell responses to AZD1222 COVID-19 vaccine. The protocol was immunoSEQ multiplex PCR, while the TCRdb copy is restricted to in-frame clones and leaves out a portion. Of approximately 190,000 clones listed, about nine tenths were seen once; the top ten hold approximately 0.98%. This CDR3 has 14 amino acids. Per germline, CDR1 SGHNT and CDR2 YENEEA. The V end lost 7 bases, the J end lost 3 bases, and 16 bases lay between the germline ends. V gene TRBV11-3 combines with J gene TRBJ2-7, with D perhaps given as TRBD1 or TRBD2 (6 bases each). The sequence was obtained from an adult in good health. Specimen: peripheral blood, collected on day 0 of AZD1222 vaccination. CDR3 bases: TGTGCCAGCACCACTCAGGGGACTCACTACGAGCAGTACTTC. This sequence encodes CASTTQGTHYEQYF. The whole variable domain, filled in from reference TRBV11-3 and TRBJ2-7, reads EAGVVQSPRYKIIEKKQPVAFWCNPISGHNTLYWYLQNLGQGPELLIRYENEEAVDDSQLPKDRFSAERLKGVDSTLKIQPAELGDSAVYLCASTTQGTHYEQYFGPGTRLTVT.